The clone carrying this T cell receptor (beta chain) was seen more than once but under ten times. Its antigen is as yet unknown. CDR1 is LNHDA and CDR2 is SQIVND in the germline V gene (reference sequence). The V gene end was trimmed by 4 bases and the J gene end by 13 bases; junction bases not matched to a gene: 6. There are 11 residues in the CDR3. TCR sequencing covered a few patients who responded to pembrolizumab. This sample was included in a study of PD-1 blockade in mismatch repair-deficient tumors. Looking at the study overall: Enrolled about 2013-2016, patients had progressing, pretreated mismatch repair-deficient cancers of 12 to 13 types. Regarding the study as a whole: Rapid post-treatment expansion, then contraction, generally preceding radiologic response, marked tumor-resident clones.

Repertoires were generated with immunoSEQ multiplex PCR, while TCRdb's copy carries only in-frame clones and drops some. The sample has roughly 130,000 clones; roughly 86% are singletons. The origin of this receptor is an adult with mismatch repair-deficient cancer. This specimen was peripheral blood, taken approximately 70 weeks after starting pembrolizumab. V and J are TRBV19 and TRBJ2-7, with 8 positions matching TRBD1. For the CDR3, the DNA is TGTGCCAGTAGTAGGGGGGACAGGACCTACTTC. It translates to CASSRGDRTYF.